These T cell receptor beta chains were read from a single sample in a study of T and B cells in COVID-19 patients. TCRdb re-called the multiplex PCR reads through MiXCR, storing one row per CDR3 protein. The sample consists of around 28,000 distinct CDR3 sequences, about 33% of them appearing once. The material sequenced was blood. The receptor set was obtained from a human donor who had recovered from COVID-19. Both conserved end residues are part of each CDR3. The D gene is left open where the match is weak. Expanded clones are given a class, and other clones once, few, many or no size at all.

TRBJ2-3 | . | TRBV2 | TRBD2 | CASTTQWASGEATQYF | TGTGCCAGCACTACCCAGTGGGCCAGCGGGGAAGCTACGCAGTATTTT
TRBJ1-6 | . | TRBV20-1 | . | CSATDLNSPLHF | TGCAGTGCTACAGATTTAAATTCACCCCTCCACTTT
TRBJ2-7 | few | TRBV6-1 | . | CASKWPGTEQYF | TGTGCCAGCAAGTGGCCGGGAACCGAGCAGTACTTC
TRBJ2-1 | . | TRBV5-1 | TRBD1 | CASSPVQGVPYNEQFF | TGCGCCAGCAGCCCCGTACAGGGGGTTCCCTACAATGAGCAGTTCTTC
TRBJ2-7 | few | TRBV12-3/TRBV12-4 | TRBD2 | CAVRGGAYEQYF | TGTGCCGTTCGGGGGGGAGCGTACGAGCAGTACTTC
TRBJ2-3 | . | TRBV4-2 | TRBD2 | CASTRGAGDGDTQYF | TGTGCTTCAACCAGGGGAGCGGGAGATGGGGATACGCAGTATTTT
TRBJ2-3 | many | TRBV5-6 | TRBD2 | CASSLRSSGRRGDTQYF | TGTGCCAGCAGCTTACGGTCGAGCGGGAGGCGCGGAGATACGCAGTATTTT
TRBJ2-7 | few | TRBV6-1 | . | CASTEEWHEQYF | TGTGCCAGCACCGAGGAATGGCACGAGCAGTACTTC
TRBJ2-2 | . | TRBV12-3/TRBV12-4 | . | CASSFGQPRELFF | TGTGCCAGCAGTTTCGGACAGCCCCGGGAGCTGTTTTTT
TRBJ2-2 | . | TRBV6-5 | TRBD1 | CASSEGPPGQGVRAGELFF | TGTGCCAGCAGTGAAGGGCCACCGGGACAGGGGGTGAGAGCCGGGGAGCTGTTTTTT
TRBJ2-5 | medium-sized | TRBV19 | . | CASSIGGTVQETQYF | TGTGCCAGTAGTATCGGCGGGACGGTACAAGAGACCCAGTACTTC
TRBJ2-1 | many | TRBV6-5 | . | CASSKRGALNNEQFF | TGTGCCAGCAGCAAACGGGGGGCTCTCAACAATGAGCAGTTCTTC
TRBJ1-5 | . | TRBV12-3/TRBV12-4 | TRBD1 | CASIPTGFNQPQHF | TGTGCCAGCATCCCGACAGGGTTCAATCAGCCCCAGCATTTT
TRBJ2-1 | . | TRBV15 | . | CATRSGSSYEQFF | TGTGCCACCAGGAGTGGGAGCTCCTACGAGCAGTTCTTC
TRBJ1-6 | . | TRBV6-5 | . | CASSYSTGFYNSPLHF | TGTGCCAGCAGTTACTCTACGGGGTTTTATAATTCACCCCTCCACTTT
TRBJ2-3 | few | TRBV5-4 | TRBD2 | CASSSGGAADTQYF | TGTGCCAGCAGTAGCGGGGGGGCCGCTGATACGCAGTATTTT
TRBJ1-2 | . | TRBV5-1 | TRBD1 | CASSLDRGHYGYTF | TGCGCCAGCAGCTTGGACAGGGGGCACTATGGCTACACCTTC
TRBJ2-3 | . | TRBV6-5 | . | CVSRRNTAYSTDTQYF | TGTGTCAGCAGAAGGAATACAGCGTATAGCACAGATACGCAGTATTTT
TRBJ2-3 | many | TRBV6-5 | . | CASKGGGAADTQYF | TGTGCCAGCAAAGGGGGGGGGGCGGCAGATACGCAGTATTTT
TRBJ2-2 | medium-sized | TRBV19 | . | CASSISQSNTGELFF | TGTGCCAGTAGTATTTCTCAGTCGAACACCGGGGAGCTGTTTTTT
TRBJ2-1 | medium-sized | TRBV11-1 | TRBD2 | CASSSGLAEQITNEQFF | TGTGCCAGCAGCTCGGGACTAGCGGAACAGATTACCAATGAGCAGTTCTTC
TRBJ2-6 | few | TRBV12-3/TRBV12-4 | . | CASSLAPRAGSGANVLTF | TGTGCCAGCAGTTTAGCCCCCAGGGCGGGCTCTGGGGCCAACGTCCTGACTTTC
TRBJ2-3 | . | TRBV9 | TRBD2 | CASSATGTSGVDTQYF | TGTGCCAGCAGCGCAACCGGGACTAGCGGGGTCGATACGCAGTATTTT
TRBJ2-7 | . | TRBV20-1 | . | CSARDLGGVSWDEQYF | TGCAGTGCTAGAGATCTTGGGGGAGTCTCATGGGACGAGCAGTACTTC
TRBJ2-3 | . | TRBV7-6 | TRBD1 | CASSLMGQSTDTQYF | TGTGCCAGCAGCTTAATGGGACAGAGCACAGATACGCAGTATTTT
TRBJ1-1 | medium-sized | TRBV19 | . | CASIRTLNTEAFF | TGTGCCAGTATTAGGACGCTGAACACTGAAGCTTTCTTT
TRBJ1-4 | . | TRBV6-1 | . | CAFSSGTGNEKLFF | TGTGCCTTCTCTTCCGGGACCGGTAATGAAAAACTGTTTTTT
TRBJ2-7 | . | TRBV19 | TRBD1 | CASKPGQGDYEQYF | TGTGCCAGTAAGCCGGGACAGGGGGACTACGAGCAGTACTTC
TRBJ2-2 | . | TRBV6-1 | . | CASRERGSGELFF | TGTGCCAGCAGGGAAAGAGGCTCCGGGGAGCTGTTTTTT
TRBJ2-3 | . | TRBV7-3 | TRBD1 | CASSLGGQGWTDTQYF | TGTGCCAGCAGCTTAGGAGGACAGGGGTGGACAGATACGCAGTATTTT